A single sample gave rise to the 9 T cell receptor beta chains below, sequenced in a study of T cell responses to AZD1222 COVID-19 vaccine. Only in-frame clones appear in the TCRdb table, and some are missing; sequencing was by immunoSEQ multiplex PCR. This table has 95,000 to 110,000 clones, about 92% appearing once. Sequencing was performed on peripheral blood, taken 28 days after the second AZD1222 dose. Receptors were obtained from an adult who received the AZD1222 COVID-19 vaccine.

This chain connects TRBV19 to TRBJ1-1; perhaps TRBD1 as D (5 bases). The CDR3 loop spans 16 amino acids. Trimming removed 7 bases at V and 1 base at J, with 19 bases between. Germline assignment: CDR1 LNHDA and CDR2 SQIVND (reference sequence). The DNA of the CDR3 is TGTGCCAGTATTTCTTTCGTCGGGGGGAGGAACACTGAAGCTTTCTTT. Its protein product is CASISFVGGRNTEAFF.

The chain is built from TRBV5-5 and TRBJ2-7, with TRBD2 as a possible D gene (5 bases). The CDR3 length is 15 residues. Germline CDR1 is SGHKS and CDR2 is YYEKEE (reference sequence). The V and J ends lost 4 bases and 0 bases respectively, with 14 bases between them. The CDR3 DNA reads TGTGCCAGCAGCCCTTCGAGCGGTAGCTCCTACGAGCAGTACTTC. This gives the protein CASSPSSGSSYEQYF.

In this sample, this clone turned up once. This chain uses TRBV7-9 with TRBJ2-3, with 10 bases lining up with TRBD2. Germline lookup yields CDR1 SEHNR and CDR2 FQNEAQ (reference sequence). The CDR3 covers 17 residues. Unmatched junction bases numbered 10, after V lost 2 bases and J lost 5 bases. The CDR3 nucleotides read TGTGCCAGCAGCTTATCTAGCGGGAGTCCCTTCGGAGATACGCAGTATTTT. Amino acids: CASSLSSGSPFGDTQYF.

V usage is TRBV12-5 and J usage is TRBJ1-1; D ambiguous. The CDR3 has 12 residues. The germline V and J ends were trimmed by 7 bases and 6 bases, with 12 bases remaining between them. Germline CDR1 reads LGHNT; CDR2 reads FRNRAP. The CDR3 coding sequence is TGTGCTAGTGTTCTCCGATACGCTGAAGCTTTCTTT. As protein: CASVLRYAEAFF.

The chain recombines TRBV4-1 with TRBJ2-1, with a tentative D call TRBD2 (5 bases). Germline values: CDR1 MGHRA, CDR2 YSYEKL. V was cut by 6 bases and J by 9 bases, with 21 bases left in between. This CDR3 region has 15 residues. The CDR3 loop reads CASRVPGGPKSEQFF. The CDR3 DNA reads TGCGCCAGCAGAGTACCCGGCGGGCCTAAGAGTGAGCAGTTCTTC.

This sequence joins TRBV19 and TRBJ1-1; a weak D match, TRBD1 (5 bases). The CDR3 has 15 amino acids. V dropped 2 bases and J dropped 4 bases, with 14 bases sitting between them. Per the germline V gene, CDR1 is LNHDA and CDR2 is SQIVND (reference sequence). CDR3 in DNA: TGTGCCAGTAGTATACCTAGGGGTGGCGGCACTGAAGCTTTCTTT. It is translated as CASSIPRGGGTEAFF.

This chain uses TRBV10-3 with TRBJ1-5; D gene unclear. Trimming removed 0 bases at V and 6 bases at J, with 12 bases between. The CDR3 has 15 residues. CDR1 is ENHRY and CDR2 is SYGVKD in the germline V gene. CDR3 residues: CAISESIAGSQPQHF. The CDR3 DNA reads as TGTGCCATCAGTGAGTCGATCGCGGGGTCTCAGCCCCAGCATTTT.

V gene TRBV4-3 combines with J gene TRBJ2-1; D possibly corresponds to TRBD1 (8 bases). The CDR3 has 19 amino acids. Germline V gene data show CDR1 as LGHNA and CDR2 as YSLEER. V was cut by 0 bases and J by 0 bases, with 18 bases left in between. This chain's CDR3 is CASSQDRGGQVSSYNEQFF. In DNA form, the CDR3 reads TGCGCCAGCAGCCAAGATAGGGGGGGACAGGTGAGCTCCTACAATGAGCAGTTCTTC.

The rearrangement uses TRBV6-1 and TRBJ1-2; D not certain. Germline V gives CDR1 MNHNS, CDR2 SASEGT. V was cut by 1 base and J by 5 bases, with 8 bases left in between. This CDR3 is 13 amino acids long. This CDR3 is CASSEDSEYGYTF. Here the CDR3 DNA reads TGTGCCAGCAGTGAAGACAGCGAGTATGGCTACACCTTC.